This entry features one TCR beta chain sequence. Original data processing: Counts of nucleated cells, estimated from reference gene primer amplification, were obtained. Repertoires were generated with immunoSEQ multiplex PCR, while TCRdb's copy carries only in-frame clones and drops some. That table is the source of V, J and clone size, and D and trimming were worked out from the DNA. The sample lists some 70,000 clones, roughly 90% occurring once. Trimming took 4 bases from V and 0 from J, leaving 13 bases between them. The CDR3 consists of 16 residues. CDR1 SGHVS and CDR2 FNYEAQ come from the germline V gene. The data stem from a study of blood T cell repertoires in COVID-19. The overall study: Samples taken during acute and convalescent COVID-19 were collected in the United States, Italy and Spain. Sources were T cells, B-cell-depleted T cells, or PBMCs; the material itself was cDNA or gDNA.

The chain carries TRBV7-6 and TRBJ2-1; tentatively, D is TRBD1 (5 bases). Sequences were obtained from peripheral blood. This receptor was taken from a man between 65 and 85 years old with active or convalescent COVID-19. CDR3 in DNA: TGTGCCAGCAGCTCTTCGTTGGGGCGCTCCTACAATGAGCAGTTCTTC. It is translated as CASSSSLGRSYNEQFF.